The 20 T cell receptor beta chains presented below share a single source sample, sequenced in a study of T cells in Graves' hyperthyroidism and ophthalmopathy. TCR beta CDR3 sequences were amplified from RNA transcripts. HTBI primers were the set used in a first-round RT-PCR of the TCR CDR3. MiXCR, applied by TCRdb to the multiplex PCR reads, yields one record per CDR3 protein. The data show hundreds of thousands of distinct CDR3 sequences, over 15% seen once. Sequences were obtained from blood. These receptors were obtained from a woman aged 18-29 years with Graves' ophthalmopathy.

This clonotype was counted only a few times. The CDR3 bases are TGTGCCAGCAGACCTCAGGGGGATCAGCCCCAGCATTTT. This codes for CASRPQGDQPQHF. The V call is TRBV6-1, the J call TRBJ1-5; 7 positions match TRBD1. This CDR3 region has 13 residues. From germline, CDR1 is MNHNS and CDR2 SASEGT. J lost 5 bases, V lost 6 bases, and 4 bases had no gene match.

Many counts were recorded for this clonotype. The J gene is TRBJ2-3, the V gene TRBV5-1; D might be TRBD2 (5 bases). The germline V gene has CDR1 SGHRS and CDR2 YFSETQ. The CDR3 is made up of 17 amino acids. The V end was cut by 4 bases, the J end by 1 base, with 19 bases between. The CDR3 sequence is CASSPRDGIAGTDTQYF. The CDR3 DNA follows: TGCGCCAGCAGCCCCCGCGACGGGATCGCGGGCACAGATACGCAGTATTTT.

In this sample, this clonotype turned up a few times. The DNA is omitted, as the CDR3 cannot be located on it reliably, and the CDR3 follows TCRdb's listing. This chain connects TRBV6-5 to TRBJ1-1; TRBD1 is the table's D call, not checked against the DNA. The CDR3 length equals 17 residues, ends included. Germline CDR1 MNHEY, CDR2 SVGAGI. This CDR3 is CASSYSTGVAHGSEPFF.

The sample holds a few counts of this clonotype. CDR3 in DNA: TGTGCCAGCTCATACGGGGCAGGTCTGAACACTGAAGCTTTCTTT. Residues: CASSYGAGLNTEAFF. The chain carries TRBV18 and TRBJ1-1; a possible D gene is TRBD1 (5 bases). CDR1 and CDR2 (germline): KGHSH, LQKENI. Deletions cut 5 bases from V and 0 bases from J, with 13 bases between. This CDR3 comprises 15 residues.

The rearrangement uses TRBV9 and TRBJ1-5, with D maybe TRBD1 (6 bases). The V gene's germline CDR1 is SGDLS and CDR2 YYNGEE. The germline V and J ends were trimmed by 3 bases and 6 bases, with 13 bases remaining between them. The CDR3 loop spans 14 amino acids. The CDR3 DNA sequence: TGTGCCAGCAGCGGACGGGGGGCCGGTCAGCCCCAGCATTTT. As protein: CASSGRGAGQPQHF.

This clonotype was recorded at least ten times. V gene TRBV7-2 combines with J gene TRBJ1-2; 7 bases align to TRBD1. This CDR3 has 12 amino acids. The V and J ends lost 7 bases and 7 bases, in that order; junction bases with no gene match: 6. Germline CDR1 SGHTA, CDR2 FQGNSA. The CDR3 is CASTPDRAGYTF. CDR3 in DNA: TGTGCCAGCACACCTGACAGGGCTGGCTACACCTTC.

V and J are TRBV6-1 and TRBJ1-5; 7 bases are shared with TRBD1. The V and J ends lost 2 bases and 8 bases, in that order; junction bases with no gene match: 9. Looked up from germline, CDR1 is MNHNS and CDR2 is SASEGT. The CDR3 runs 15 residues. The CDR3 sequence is CASSEYEGAGEPQHF. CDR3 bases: TGTGCCAGCAGTGAATATGAGGGGGCAGGGGAGCCCCAGCATTTT.

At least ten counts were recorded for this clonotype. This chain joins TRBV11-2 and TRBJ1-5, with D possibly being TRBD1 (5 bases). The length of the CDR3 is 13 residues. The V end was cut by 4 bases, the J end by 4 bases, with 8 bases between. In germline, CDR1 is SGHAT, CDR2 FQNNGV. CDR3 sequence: CASSSEGNQPQHF. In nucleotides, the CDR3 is TGTGCCAGCAGCTCGGAGGGGAATCAGCCCCAGCATTTT.

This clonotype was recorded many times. CDR3 loop: CASSLWDRGPDTEAFF. CDR3 nucleotides: TGTGCCAGCAGTTTATGGGACAGGGGGCCGGACACTGAAGCTTTCTTT. This chain links TRBV28 with TRBJ1-1, with 11 nucleotides matching TRBD1. Germline lookup yields CDR1 MDHEN and CDR2 SYDVKM. Trimming took 0 bases from V and 3 from J; bases not matched to a gene: 3. The CDR3 extends over 16 amino acids. Full variable domain (remainder filled in from reference TRBV28 and TRBJ1-1): DVKVTQSSRYLVKRTGEKVFLECVQDMDHENMFWYRQDPGLGLRLIYFSYDVKMKEKGDIPEGYSVSREKKERFSLILESASTNQTSMYLCASSLWDRGPDTEAFFGQGTRLTVV.

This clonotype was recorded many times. The CDR3 bases are TGCAGTGCTACCCTGGGACAGGGCAATCAGCCCCAGCATTTT. It translates to CSATLGQGNQPQHF. The genes are TRBV20-1 and TRBJ1-5; 8 bases agree with TRBD1. This CDR3 contains 14 residues. Germline values: CDR1 DFQATT, CDR2 SNEGSKA (reference sequence). J was trimmed by 2 bases and V by 4 bases; bases with no gene match: 4.

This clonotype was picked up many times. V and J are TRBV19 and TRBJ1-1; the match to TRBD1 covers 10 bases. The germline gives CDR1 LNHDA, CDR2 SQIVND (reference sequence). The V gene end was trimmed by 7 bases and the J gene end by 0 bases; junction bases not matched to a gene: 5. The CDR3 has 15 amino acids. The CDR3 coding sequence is TGTGCCAGTACCACCGGGACAGGGGTGAACACTGAAGCTTTCTTT. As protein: CASTTGTGVNTEAFF.

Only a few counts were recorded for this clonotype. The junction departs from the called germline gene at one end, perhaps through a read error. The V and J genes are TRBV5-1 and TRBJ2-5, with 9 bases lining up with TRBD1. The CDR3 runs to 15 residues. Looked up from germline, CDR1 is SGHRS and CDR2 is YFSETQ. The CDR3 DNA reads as TGCGCCAGCAGCTTGCGGGACAGGGATCAAGAGACTCAGTACTTC. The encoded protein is CASSLRDRDQETQYF.

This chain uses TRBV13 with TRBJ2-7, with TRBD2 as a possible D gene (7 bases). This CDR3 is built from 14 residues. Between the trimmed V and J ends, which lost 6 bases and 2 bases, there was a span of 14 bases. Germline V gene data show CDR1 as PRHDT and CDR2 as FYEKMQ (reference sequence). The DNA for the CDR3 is TGTGCCAGCAGTTGGGGGGGCGGGACCTACGAGCAGTACTTC. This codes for CASSWGGGTYEQYF.

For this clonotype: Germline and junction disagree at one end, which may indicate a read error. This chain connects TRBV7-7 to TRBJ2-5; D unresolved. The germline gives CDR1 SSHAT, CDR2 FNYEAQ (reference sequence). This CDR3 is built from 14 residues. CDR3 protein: CASSLGDTQETQYF. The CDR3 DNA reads TGTGCTAGCAGCTTAGGTGACACGCAAGAGACCCAGTACTTC.

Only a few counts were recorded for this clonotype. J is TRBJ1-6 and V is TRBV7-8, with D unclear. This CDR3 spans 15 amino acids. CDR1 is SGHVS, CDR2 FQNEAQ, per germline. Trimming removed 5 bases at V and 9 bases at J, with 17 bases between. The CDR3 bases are TGTGCCAGCAGCCCCGCCCGGTCCTTTGTTTCACCCCTCCACTTT. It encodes CASSPARSFVSPLHF.

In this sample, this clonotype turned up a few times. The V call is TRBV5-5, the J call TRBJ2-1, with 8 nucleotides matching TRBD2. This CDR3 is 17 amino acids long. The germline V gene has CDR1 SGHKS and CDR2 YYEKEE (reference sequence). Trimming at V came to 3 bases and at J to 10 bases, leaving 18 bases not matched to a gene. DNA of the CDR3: TGTGCCAGCAGCTCGGGACTAGAGGGTTTGATTACGCCGGAGCAGTTCTTC. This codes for CASSSGLEGLITPEQFF.

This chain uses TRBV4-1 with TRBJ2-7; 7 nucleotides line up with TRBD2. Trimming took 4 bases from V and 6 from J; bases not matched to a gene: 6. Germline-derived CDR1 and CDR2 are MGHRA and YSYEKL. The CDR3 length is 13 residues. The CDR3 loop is CASSPDRGVEQYF. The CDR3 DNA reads TGCGCCAGCAGCCCAGACCGGGGGGTCGAGCAGTACTTC.

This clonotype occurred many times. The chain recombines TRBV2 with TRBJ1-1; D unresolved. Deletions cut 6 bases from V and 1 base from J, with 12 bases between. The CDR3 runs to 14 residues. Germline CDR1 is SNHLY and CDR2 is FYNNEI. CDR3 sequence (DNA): TGTGCCAGCAGCGACCCCGGGGAGAACACTGAAGCTTTCTTT. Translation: CASSDPGENTEAFF. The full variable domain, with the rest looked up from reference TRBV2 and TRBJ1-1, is EPEVTQTPSHQVTQMGQEVILRCVPISNHLYFYWYRQILGQKVEFLVSFYNNEISEKSEIFDDQFSVERPDGSNFTLKIRSTKLEDSAMYFCASSDPGENTEAFFGQGTRLTVV.

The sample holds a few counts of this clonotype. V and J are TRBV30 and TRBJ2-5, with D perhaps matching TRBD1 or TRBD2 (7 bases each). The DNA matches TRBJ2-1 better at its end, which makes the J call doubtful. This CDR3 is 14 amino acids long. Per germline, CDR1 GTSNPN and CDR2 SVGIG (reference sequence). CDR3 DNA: TGTGCCTGGAGTGTTCGGGCAGGGGGGGAGACCCAGTTCTTC. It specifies CAWSVRAGGETQFF.

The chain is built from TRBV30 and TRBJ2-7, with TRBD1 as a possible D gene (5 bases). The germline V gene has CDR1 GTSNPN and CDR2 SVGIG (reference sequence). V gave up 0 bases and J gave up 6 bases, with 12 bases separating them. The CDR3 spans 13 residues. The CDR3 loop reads CAWSVSRASEQYF. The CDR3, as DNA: TGTGCCTGGAGTGTATCCAGGGCCAGCGAGCAGTACTTC.